This T cell receptor beta chain was identified during a study of beta chain features in type 1 diabetes. The wider study: Across the samples, approximately 98,000,000 sorted cells were examined in total.

Every isolated RNA sample was fully reverse transcribed, so sequencing captured expressed TCRB transcripts. TCRdb's copy holds only in-frame clones and misses some; the assay was immunoSEQ multiplex PCR. This sample has around 690,000 clones, with 9.5% to 15% found just once. The length of the CDR3 is 14 residues. Germline V CDR1 and CDR2: LNHDA, SQIVND (reference sequence). The J segment lost 5 bases and the V segment lost 4 bases, leaving 7 bases of the junction unmatched. The study, taken as a whole, reports: Within each of all four CD4+ subsets, Type 1 diabetes patients had TCRB CDR3s that were moderately but significantly shorter. A PCR bias possibly favoring shorter templates would apply equally to patients and controls.

In the case of this clone: The antigen remains unidentified.

The authors took one heparinised blood draw, averaging approximately 0.12 L, from each donor. The chain carries TRBV19 and TRBJ2-5, with 7 bases fitting TRBD1. The sequence was obtained from a young man with type 1 diabetes. Specimen: naive CD4+ T cells from blood. The CDR3 loop reads CASSTQTGSETQYF. CDR3 DNA sequence: TGTGCCAGTAGTACCCAGACAGGGTCGGAGACCCAGTACTTC.